What follows are 2 T cell receptor beta chains derived from one specimen sequenced in a study of blood T cell repertoires in COVID-19. Data came from immunoSEQ multiplex PCR; TCRdb stores just in-frame clones and leaves some out. The table includes more than 95,000 clones, roughly 90% detected once. Sequenced material: peripheral blood. These receptors were obtained from a woman aged 55 to 70 with acute or convalescent COVID-19.

This chain links TRBV7-9 with TRBJ2-1; D is perhaps TRBD2 (6 bases). The CDR3 consists of 14 residues. CDR1 and CDR2 (germline): SEHNR, FQNEAQ (reference sequence). V lost 9 bases, J lost 0 bases, and 12 bases lay in between. The CDR3 DNA sequence: TGTGCCAGTGCGGCTAGCGTCTCCTACAATGAGCAGTTCTTC. Residues: CASAASVSYNEQFF. The full variable domain, completed using reference TRBV7-9 and TRBJ2-1, is DTGVSQNPRHKITKRGQNVTFRCDPISEHNRLYWYRQTLGQGPEFLTYFQNEAQLEKSRLLSDRFSAERPKGSFSTLEIQRTEQGDSAMYLCASAASVSYNEQFFGPGTRLTVL.

There are a few counts of this clone. The V call is TRBV6-5, the J call TRBJ1-1, with 9 bases matching TRBD1. The germline gives CDR1 MNHEY, CDR2 SVGAGI. Germline trimming cut 5 bases from V and 2 bases from J; bases unmatched to any gene: 6. CDR3 length: 15 residues. The CDR3 region has the DNA TGTGCCAGCAGTCCTCGGACAGGGGTTAACACTGAAGCTTTCTTT. Its translation: CASSPRTGVNTEAFF.